Listed below are T cell receptor beta chains from one sample, sequenced in a study of cytomegalovirus exposure and HLA in healthy donors. Sequenced by immunoSEQ multiplex PCR; TCRdb stores in-frame clones only, minus some. Here the sample spans 90,000 to 120,000 clones, 65% to 80% being singletons. The specimen sequenced was PBMCs. These TCRs come from a male donor in good health and CMV-seronegative. The CDR3 runs from the conserved cysteine through the conserved F or W. D genes are given only for firm matches. The size field is filled for only some rows; it gives once, few, many or a size class.

v_gene	j_gene	d_gene	abundance	CDR3aa	CDR3nt
TRBV5-1	TRBJ1-4	TRBD1	NA	CASSIGQGGTTNEKLFF	TGCGCCAGCAGCATTGGACAGGGGGGAACTACTAATGAAAAACTGTTTTTT
TRBV7-8	TRBJ2-3	TRBD2	once	CASSLGTSGRTDTQYF	TGTGCCAGCAGCCTCGGGACTAGCGGGAGGACAGATACGCAGTATTTT
TRBV5-1	TRBJ2-7	TRBD1	NA	CASSLTDRGYEQYF	TGCGCCAGCAGCTTGACGGACAGGGGCTATGAGCAGTACTTC
TRBV5-4	TRBJ1-2	NA	NA	CASSLVGGGGYTF	TGTGCCAGCAGCTTGGTGGGTGGAGGGGGCTACACCTTC
TRBV4-2	TRBJ2-1	NA	NA	CASSQGYREPYNEQFF	TGTGCCAGCAGCCAAGGGTACAGGGAGCCCTACAATGAGCAGTTCTTC
TRBV7-9	TRBJ1-1	NA	NA	CASSLELFSTEAFF	TGTGCCAGCAGCTTAGAACTGTTCTCCACTGAAGCTTTCTTT
TRBV2	TRBJ2-1	TRBD1	NA	CASRIRDRGPNEQFF	TGTGCCAGCAGGATCCGGGACAGGGGGCCCAATGAGCAGTTCTTC
TRBV28	TRBJ2-1	TRBD2	NA	CASSPPGLVLGEQFF	TGTGCCAGCAGTCCACCGGGACTAGTTTTGGGTGAGCAGTTCTTC
TRBV28	TRBJ2-5	NA	NA	CASSVIETQYF	TGTGCCAGCAGTGTAATCGAGACCCAGTACTTC
TRBV7-2	TRBJ1-2	TRBD1	NA	CASSLPNRGGRDGYTF	TGTGCCAGCAGCTTACCTAACAGGGGAGGAAGGGATGGCTACACCTTC
TRBV7-2	TRBJ1-4	NA	NA	CASSEGTSATNEKLFF	TGTGCCAGCAGCGAGGGGACAAGCGCAACTAATGAAAAACTGTTTTTT
TRBV2	TRBJ1-5	NA	NA	CASSETLYSNQPQHF	TGTGCCAGCAGTGAGACACTCTATAGCAATCAGCCCCAGCATTTT
TRBV2	TRBJ2-7	NA	NA	CASSETGMHEQYF	TGTGCCAGCAGTGAAACCGGGATGCACGAGCAGTACTTC
TRBV7-9	TRBJ2-7	TRBD1	NA	CASSPQGVPYEQYF	TGTGCCAGCAGCCCCCAGGGGGTCCCCTACGAGCAGTACTTC
TRBV6-4	TRBJ2-3	TRBD2	NA	CASSLSGRASTDTQYF	TGTGCCAGCAGTCTCAGCGGGAGGGCTAGCACAGATACGCAGTATTTT
TRBV6-1	TRBJ1-2	TRBD1	few	CASSGTGTGYGYTF	TGTGCCAGCAGTGGAACCGGGACAGGCTATGGCTACACCTTC
TRBV19	TRBJ1-2	TRBD1	once	CASSTGDRGYGYTF	TGTGCCAGTAGTACTGGGGACAGGGGGTATGGCTACACCTTC
TRBV7-9	TRBJ2-7	NA	NA	CASSLTGEQYF	TGTGCCAGCAGCTTGACAGGCGAGCAGTACTTC
TRBV28	TRBJ2-5	NA	NA	CASSLRKATQYF	TGTGCCAGCAGCCTGAGGAAGGCGACCCAGTACTTC
TRBV1	TRBJ2-7	NA	NA	CTSSPRLWDSSYEQYF	TGCACCAGCAGTCCAAGATTGTGGGACTCCTCCTACGAGCAGTACTTC
TRBV7-8	TRBJ1-2	NA	NA	CASSPQASNYGYTF	TGTGCCAGCAGCCCCCAGGCCTCTAACTATGGCTACACCTTC
TRBV2	TRBJ2-5	NA	NA	CASRSRVTGSRVKETQYF	TGTGCCAGCAGAAGTAGGGTCACAGGGTCGAGGGTAAAAGAGACCCAGTACTTC
TRBV2	TRBJ2-1	NA	few	CASRAYNEQFF	TGTGCCAGCAGGGCTTACAATGAGCAGTTCTTC
TRBV2	TRBJ1-4	NA	once	CASTFGEKLFF	TGTGCCAGCACGTTCGGTGAAAAACTGTTTTTT
TRBV7-8	TRBJ2-7	NA	NA	CASSLSAPAGEQYF	TGTGCCAGCAGCTTATCCGCTCCGGCGGGAGAGCAGTACTTC
TRBV5-1	TRBJ2-1	TRBD1	NA	CASSRTGNNEQFF	TGCGCCAGCAGCCGGACAGGGAACAATGAGCAGTTCTTC
TRBV7-6	TRBJ2-7	TRBD2	NA	CASSLLAGNYEQYF	TGTGCCAGCAGCTTACTAGCGGGGAACTACGAGCAGTACTTC
TRBV6-1	TRBJ1-5	TRBD1	NA	CASRITGGYNQPQHF	TGTGCCAGCAGGATTACAGGGGGCTACAATCAGCCCCAGCATTTT
TRBV28	TRBJ1-4	NA	NA	CASSFSRRGGEKLFF	TGTGCCAGCAGTTTTAGTCGCAGGGGCGGTGAAAAACTGTTTTTT
TRBV25-1	TRBJ2-1	TRBD1	NA	CASSAQGFYNEQFF	TGTGCCAGCAGTGCACAGGGGTTCTACAATGAGCAGTTCTTC
TRBV5-1	TRBJ1-2	NA	NA	CASSLTGTDYGYTF	TGCGCCAGCAGCCTGACAGGAACAGACTATGGCTACACCTTC
TRBV10-2	TRBJ1-2	TRBD1	NA	CASRRGHLSSLGDGYTF	TGCGCCAGCAGAAGGGGGCACCTCTCCTCACTCGGGGATGGCTACACCTTC
TRBV7-9	TRBJ2-7	NA	NA	CASSLGEGWYEQYF	TGTGCCAGCAGCTTAGGTGAGGGTTGGTACGAGCAGTACTTC
TRBV11-2	TRBJ2-7	TRBD2	NA	CASMRLAVSYEQYF	TGTGCCAGCATGAGACTAGCGGTATCCTACGAGCAGTACTTC
TRBV29-1	TRBJ2-3	TRBD2	NA	CSVLTSGFTDTQYF	TGCAGCGTGTTGACTAGCGGATTCACAGATACGCAGTATTTT
TRBV2	TRBJ2-7	TRBD2	NA	CASRGEPNEQYF	TGTGCCAGCCGGGGGGAACCTAACGAGCAGTACTTC
TRBV7-3	TRBJ2-2	NA	NA	CASRQVLNTGELFF	TGTGCCAGCAGACAGGTCCTCAACACCGGGGAGCTGTTTTTT
TRBV5-1	TRBJ2-2	NA	once	CASTWTGGTNTGELFF	TGCGCCAGCACCTGGACTGGCGGAACGAACACCGGGGAGCTGTTTTTT
TRBV7-8	TRBJ2-7	TRBD2	NA	CASSLEASGTYEQYF	TGTGCCAGCAGCTTAGAGGCTAGCGGCACCTACGAGCAGTACTTC
TRBV27	TRBJ2-7	TRBD1	NA	CASSSYSTGGVNYEQYF	TGTGCCAGCAGTTCCTACTCAACAGGGGGCGTAAACTACGAGCAGTACTTC
TRBV10-3	TRBJ1-1	NA	few	CAISSEGGTEAFF	TGTGCCATCAGTAGTGAGGGAGGGACTGAAGCTTTCTTT